The 26 T cell receptor beta chains reported below all come from one sample, sequenced in a study of T-cell reconstitution after alpha-beta-depleted transplantation in children. Researchers prepared the TCRbeta library using unique molecular identifiers, the study reports. Via MiXCR, TCRdb re-called the PCR reads, giving one row per CDR3 protein. The repertoire includes about 410,000 distinct CDR3 sequences, about a fifth of them detected once, and approximately 3.8% sits in the top ten. This specimen consisted of PBMCs from the stem cell graft donor, obtained from the stem cell graft. These receptors were taken from a human donor who donated a stem cell graft to a child with acute myeloid leukemia.

This clonotype has more than one count but fewer than ten. The V and J genes are TRBV4-3 and TRBJ2-3; TRBD1 might be the D (6 bases). CDR3 length: 16 amino acids. Trimming stripped 0 bases from V and 6 bases from J, with 16 bases between. The germline V gene has CDR1 LGHNA and CDR2 YSLEER. CDR3 coding DNA: TGCGCCAGCAGCCAAGATCGCGCTGCAGGGGCCGATACGCAGTATTTT. Translated: CASSQDRAAGADTQYF.

The chain carries TRBV20-1 and TRBJ2-7; D remains ambiguous. This CDR3 has 12 amino acids. Germline CDR1 is DFQATT and CDR2 is SNEGSKA (reference sequence). Trimming pared 2 bases from V and 0 bases from J, leaving 5 bases between. The CDR3 sequence is CSARIFSYEQYF. The CDR3 DNA follows: TGCAGTGCTAGAATCTTCTCCTACGAGCAGTACTTC.

The genes are TRBV5-1 and TRBJ2-1; D possibly corresponds to TRBD2 (5 bases). V shed 5 bases and J shed 7 bases, with 10 bases lying between them. In germline, CDR1 is SGHRS, CDR2 YFSETQ. The CDR3 sequence is 12 residues long. CDR3 bases: TGCGCCAGCAGGCCGGACTGGAATGAGCAGTTCTTC. The encoded protein is CASRPDWNEQFF. The full variable domain, completed using reference TRBV5-1 and TRBJ2-1, is KAGVTQTPRYLIKTRGQQVTLSCSPISGHRSVSWYQQTPGQGLQFLFEYFSETQRNKGNFPGRFSGRQFSNSRSEMNVSTLELGDSALYLCASRPDWNEQFFGPGTRLTVL.

This clonotype was counted only a few times. This chain joins TRBV12-3 or TRBV12-4 and TRBJ2-2; no clear D gene. The CDR3 contains 13 residues. The V end lost 7 bases, the J end lost 6 bases, and 12 bases lay between the germline ends. CDR3 in amino acids: CASTPASAGELFF. As DNA, the CDR3 is TGTGCCAGCACCCCCGCGTCGGCCGGGGAGCTGTTTTTT.

This clonotype was counted only a few times. This chain links TRBV4-2 with TRBJ1-2; D gene uncertain. This CDR3 contains 15 residues. Germline V gene lookup returns CDR1 LGHNA and CDR2 YNFKEQ. Trimming left V 2 bases short and J 2 bases short, with 12 bases between. In DNA, the CDR3 is TGTGCCAGCAGCCAATACCGGACCGTAAACTATGGCTACACCTTC. The encoded protein is CASSQYRTVNYGYTF.

This clonotype appeared many times. This chain connects TRBV29-1 to TRBJ2-7, with D unresolved. The germline V and J ends were trimmed by 7 bases and 3 bases, with 13 bases remaining between them. The CDR3 contains 12 residues. Germline V gene lookup returns CDR1 SQVTM and CDR2 ANQGSEA. For the CDR3, the DNA is TGCAGCGCAACTTGGTCGGGCTACGAGCAGTACTTC. Translating it yields CSATWSGYEQYF.

There are many counts of this clonotype. The chain carries TRBV5-1 and TRBJ2-7; 11 positions match TRBD2. This CDR3 spans 15 amino acids. Germline trimming cut 5 bases from V and 0 bases from J; bases unmatched to any gene: 4. Germline CDR1 SGHRS, CDR2 YFSETQ. CDR3 residues: CASREGTSGSYEQYF. CDR3 nucleotides: TGCGCCAGCAGAGAAGGGACTAGCGGCTCCTACGAGCAGTACTTC. Supplemented by reference TRBV5-1 and TRBJ2-7, the full variable domain reads KAGVTQTPRYLIKTRGQQVTLSCSPISGHRSVSWYQQTPGQGLQFLFEYFSETQRNKGNFPGRFSGRQFSNSRSEMNVSTLELGDSALYLCASREGTSGSYEQYFGPGTRLTVT.

The V call is TRBV20-1, the J call TRBJ1-5, with TRBD1 matching 7 bases. The V gene end was trimmed by 6 bases and the J gene end by 2 bases; junction bases not matched to a gene: 13. The V gene's germline CDR1 is DFQATT and CDR2 SNEGSKA (reference sequence). The CDR3 is 16 residues long. The CDR3 DNA is TGCAGTGCCAATCGAGGGGGCGCGAGGGGCAATCAGCCCCAGCATTTT. Protein product: CSANRGGARGNQPQHF.

The chain employs TRBV24-1 and TRBJ2-1; TRBD2 agrees at 8 bases. V trimming: 9 bases; J trimming: 3 bases; junction bases outside the gene matches: 12. CDR1 and CDR2 (germline): KGHDR, SFDVKD. The CDR3 runs to 16 residues. The CDR3 loop is CATQHPGLAGYNEQFF. The CDR3 coding sequence is TGTGCCACCCAACATCCGGGTCTAGCGGGCTACAATGAGCAGTTCTTC.

This clonotype was counted a few times. This sequence joins TRBV7-8 and TRBJ2-5; D gene uncertain. CDR1 is SGHVS, CDR2 FQNEAQ, per germline. The CDR3 is made up of 13 amino acids. V was cut by 1 base and J by 2 bases, with 5 bases left in between. CDR3 coding DNA: TGTGCCAGCAGCTTAGAGCCTCAAGAGACCCAGTACTTC. Its translation: CASSLEPQETQYF.

This chain uses TRBV4-3 with TRBJ2-5; a weak D match, TRBD2 (6 bases). The CDR3 sequence is 17 residues long. Trimming shortened V by 0 bases and J by 1 base, and 15 bases separated the two germline ends. The V gene's germline CDR1 is LGHNA and CDR2 YSLEER. The CDR3 DNA sequence: TGCGCCAGCAGCCAAGATCAAGTAGCGGCACTCCAAGAGACCCAGTACTTC. Its translation is CASSQDQVAALQETQYF.

At least ten counts were recorded for this clonotype. The chain combines TRBV12-3 or TRBV12-4 with TRBJ2-1, with unresolved D. V dropped 4 bases and J dropped 1 base, with 17 bases sitting between them. The CDR3 has 17 residues. CDR3 bases: TGTGCCAGCAGTTACCCCAATAGTGTCCTATCCTACAATGAGCAGTTCTTC. Residues: CASSYPNSVLSYNEQFF.

This clonotype was seen a handful of times. The rearrangement uses TRBV6-1 and TRBJ1-1; the match to TRBD1 covers 7 bases. The germline V gene encodes CDR1 MNHNS and CDR2 SASEGT. The length of the CDR3 is 17 residues. Trimming removed 6 bases from V and 0 bases from J; junction bases left unmatched: 13. The CDR3 bases are TGTGCCAGCAGACCTGTGACAGGGACCGTCATGAACACTGAAGCTTTCTTT. This gives the protein CASRPVTGTVMNTEAFF.

The chain combines TRBV7-6 with TRBJ2-2; D not resolved. Germline-derived CDR1 and CDR2 are SGHVS and FNYEAQ. The CDR3 covers 16 residues. Deletions cut 4 bases from V and 1 base from J, with 13 bases between. The CDR3 bases are TGTGCCAGCAGCTCCGTTATGGTGCGGAACACCGGGGAGCTGTTTTTT. Encoded protein: CASSSVMVRNTGELFF.

On this clonotype itself: A much more abundant neighbour one base away suggests this may be a read error. J is TRBJ1-1 and V is TRBV29-1, with no clear D. This CDR3 spans 14 amino acids. Germline V gives CDR1 SQVTM, CDR2 ANQGSEA. The CDR3 spells CSVEPPGMNTGAFF. The CDR3 DNA reads as TGCAGCGTTGAACCCCCGGGGATGAACACTGGAGCTTTCTTT.

Only a few counts were recorded for this clonotype. The J gene is TRBJ2-3, the V gene TRBV10-3; no reliable D call. Germline CDR1 and CDR2: ENHRY and SYGVKD. CDR3 length: 13 residues. V was shortened by 4 bases and J by 2 bases, with 7 bases between the two germline ends. In DNA, the CDR3 is TGTGCCATCAGTGTGGAGAACACAGATACGCAGTATTTT. It translates to CAISVENTDTQYF.

The chain has TRBV5-1 and TRBJ2-7; 8 bases are a match to TRBD1. Germline CDR1 is SGHRS and CDR2 is YFSETQ. V dropped 3 bases and J dropped 6; count of bases not matched to a gene: 8. The CDR3 length is 14 residues. CDR3 sequence reads: CASSSGQDVGEQYF. CDR3 nucleotide sequence: TGCGCCAGCAGCTCGGGACAGGATGTTGGCGAGCAGTACTTC. The full variable domain, with the rest looked up from reference TRBV5-1 and TRBJ2-7, is KAGVTQTPRYLIKTRGQQVTLSCSPISGHRSVSWYQQTPGQGLQFLFEYFSETQRNKGNFPGRFSGRQFSNSRSEMNVSTLELGDSALYLCASSSGQDVGEQYFGPGTRLTVT.

This clonotype showed up just once. The rearrangement uses TRBV28 and TRBJ1-1; D is unresolved. The germline V gene has CDR1 MDHEN and CDR2 SYDVKM. The V end was cut by 5 bases, the J end by 1 base, with 8 bases between. This CDR3 region has 13 residues. CDR3 loop: CASSNNKNTEAFF. For the CDR3, the DNA is TGTGCCAGCAGTAATAACAAGAACACTGAAGCTTTCTTT.

J is TRBJ2-7 and V is TRBV30; D tentatively fits TRBD1 or TRBD2 (7 bases each). Germline assignment: CDR1 GTSNPN and CDR2 SVGIG (reference sequence). The V gene lost 4 bases and the J gene lost 6 bases, with 25 bases spanning the gap. The CDR3 contains 16 residues. CDR3 sequence reads: CAWTPGGLGGLLEQYF. The DNA of the CDR3 is TGTGCCTGGACCCCGGGAGGACTAGGGGGCCTCCTCGAGCAGTACTTC.

This clonotype was counted between two and nine times. V gene TRBV12-3 or TRBV12-4 combines with J gene TRBJ1-5; TRBD1 aligns across 7 bases. V dropped 6 bases and J dropped 4; count of bases not matched to a gene: 6. CDR3 length equals 14 residues. The CDR3 region has the DNA TGTGCCAGCAGGGAGGGACAGTGGAATCAGCCCCAGCATTTT. Amino acids: CASREGQWNQPQHF.

This clonotype was detected only a few times. This chain's CDR3 is CSARNPDRDEQYF. CDR3 coding DNA: TGCAGTGCTAGAAACCCGGACAGGGACGAGCAGTACTTC. The V gene is TRBV20-1, the J gene TRBJ2-7; TRBD1 agrees at 8 bases. This CDR3 is 13 amino acids long. Looked up from germline, CDR1 is DFQATT and CDR2 is SNEGSKA (reference sequence). V shed 2 bases and J 5 bases; nucleotides not matched to a gene: 5.

This clonotype was recorded a few times. V gene TRBV20-1 combines with J gene TRBJ1-2; 9 nucleotides align to TRBD1. Germline assignment: CDR1 DFQATT and CDR2 SNEGSKA (reference sequence). This CDR3 spans 12 amino acids. J was trimmed by 3 bases and V by 5 bases; bases with no gene match: 1. The CDR3 spells CSAWTGDYGYTF. The CDR3 nucleotides are TGCAGTGCTTGGACAGGGGACTATGGCTACACCTTC.

This clonotype was detected ten times or more. V usage is TRBV20-1 and J usage is TRBJ1-1; D not certain. From germline, CDR1 is DFQATT and CDR2 SNEGSKA (reference sequence). Deletions cut 3 bases from V and 2 bases from J, with 10 bases between. There are 13 residues in the CDR3. Written as DNA, the CDR3 is TGCAGTGCTAGTGGGTACATCAACACTGAAGCTTTCTTT. As protein: CSASGYINTEAFF.

This chain connects TRBV2 to TRBJ2-5; 9 bases line up with TRBD1. V was pared by 7 bases and J by 5 bases, with 8 bases of the junction left unmatched. The CDR3 covers 14 residues. From germline, CDR1 is SNHLY and CDR2 FYNNEI. CDR3 DNA: TGTGCCAGCACCATTGACAGGGGGAAGGAGACCCAGTACTTC. This encodes CASTIDRGKETQYF.

V gene TRBV11-3 combines with J gene TRBJ2-1; 9 bases match TRBD1. Germline V lookup: CDR1 SGHNT, CDR2 YENEEA. The V and J ends lost 5 bases and 7 bases, in that order; junction bases with no gene match: 3. This CDR3 is 13 amino acids long. Written as DNA, the CDR3 is TGTGCCAGCAGCCACAGGGGGCAGAATGAGCAGTTCTTC. Residues: CASSHRGQNEQFF.

There are a few counts of this clonotype. This rearrangement joins TRBV14 to TRBJ2-7; TRBD2 agrees at 7 bases. CDR3 length: 19 amino acids. Germline V gene sequence: CDR1 SGHDN, CDR2 FVKESK. The V and J ends lost 2 bases and 3 bases, in that order; junction bases with no gene match: 19. In DNA, the CDR3 is TGTGCCAGCAGCCAACTCCGAAAAGCCACTCTAGCGGAGAGCTACGAGCAGTACTTC. This encodes CASSQLRKATLAESYEQYF.